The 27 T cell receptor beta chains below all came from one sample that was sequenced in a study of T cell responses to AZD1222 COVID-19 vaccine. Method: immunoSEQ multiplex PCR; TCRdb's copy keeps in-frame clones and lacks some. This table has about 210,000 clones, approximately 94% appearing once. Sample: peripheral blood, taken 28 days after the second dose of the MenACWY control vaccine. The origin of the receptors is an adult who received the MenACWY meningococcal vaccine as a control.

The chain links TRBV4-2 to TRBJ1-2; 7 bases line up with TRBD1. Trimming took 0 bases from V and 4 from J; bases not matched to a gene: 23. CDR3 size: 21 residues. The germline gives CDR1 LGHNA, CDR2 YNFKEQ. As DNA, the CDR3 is TGTGCCAGCAGCCAAGATTATGGTCCGGGAGGACAGGCAACGCGGGCCTATGGCTACACCTTC. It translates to CASSQDYGPGGQATRAYGYTF.

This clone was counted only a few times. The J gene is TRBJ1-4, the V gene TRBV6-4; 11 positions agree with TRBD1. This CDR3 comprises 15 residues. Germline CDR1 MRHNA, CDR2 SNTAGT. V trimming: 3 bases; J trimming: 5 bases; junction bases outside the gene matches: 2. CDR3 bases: TGTGCCAGCAGTGATGGGACAGGGGGAAATGAAAAACTGTTTTTT. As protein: CASSDGTGGNEKLFF.

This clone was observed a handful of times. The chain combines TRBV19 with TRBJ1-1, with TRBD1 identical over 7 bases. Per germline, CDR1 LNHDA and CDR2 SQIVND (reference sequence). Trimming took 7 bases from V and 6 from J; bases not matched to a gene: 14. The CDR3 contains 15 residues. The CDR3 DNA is TGTGCCAGTACTTCCGGACGGGACAGTGTTCCTGAAGCTTTCTTT. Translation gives CASTSGRDSVPEAFF.

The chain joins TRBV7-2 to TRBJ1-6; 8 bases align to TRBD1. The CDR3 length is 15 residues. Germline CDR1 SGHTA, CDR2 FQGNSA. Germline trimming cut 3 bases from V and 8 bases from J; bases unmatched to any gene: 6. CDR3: CASSFRTGPDSPLHF. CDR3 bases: TGTGCCAGCAGCTTTCGGACAGGGCCGGATTCACCCCTCCACTTT.

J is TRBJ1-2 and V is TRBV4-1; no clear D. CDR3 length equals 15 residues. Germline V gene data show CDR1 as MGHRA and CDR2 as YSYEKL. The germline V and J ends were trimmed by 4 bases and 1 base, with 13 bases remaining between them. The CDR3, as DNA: TGCGCCAGCAGCCTTGATAAAGGGTATAACTATGGCTACACCTTC. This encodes CASSLDKGYNYGYTF.

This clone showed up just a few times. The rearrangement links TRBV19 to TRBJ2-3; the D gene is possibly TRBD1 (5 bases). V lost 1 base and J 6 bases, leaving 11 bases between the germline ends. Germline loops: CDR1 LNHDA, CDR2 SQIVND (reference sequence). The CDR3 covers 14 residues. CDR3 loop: CASSIGQGADTQYF. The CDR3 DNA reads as TGTGCCAGTAGTATAGGGCAGGGTGCGGATACGCAGTATTTT.

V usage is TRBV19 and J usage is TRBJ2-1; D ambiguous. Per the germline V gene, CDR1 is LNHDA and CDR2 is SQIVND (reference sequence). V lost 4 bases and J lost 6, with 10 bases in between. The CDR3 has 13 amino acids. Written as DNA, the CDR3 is TGTGCCAGTAGTAGCCCCCCAGGCAATGAGCAGTTCTTC. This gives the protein CASSSPPGNEQFF.

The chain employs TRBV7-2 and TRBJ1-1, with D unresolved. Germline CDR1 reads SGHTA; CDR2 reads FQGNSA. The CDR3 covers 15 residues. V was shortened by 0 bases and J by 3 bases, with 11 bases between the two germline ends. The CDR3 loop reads CASSLASISDTEAFF. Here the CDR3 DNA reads TGTGCCAGCAGCTTAGCAAGCATCTCGGACACTGAAGCTTTCTTT. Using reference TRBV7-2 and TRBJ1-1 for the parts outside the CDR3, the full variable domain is GAGVSQSPSNKVTEKGKDVELRCDPISGHTALYWYRQSLGQGLEFLIYFQGNSAPDKSGLPSDRFSAERTGGSVSTLTIQRTQQEDSAVYLCASSLASISDTEAFFGQGTRLTVV.

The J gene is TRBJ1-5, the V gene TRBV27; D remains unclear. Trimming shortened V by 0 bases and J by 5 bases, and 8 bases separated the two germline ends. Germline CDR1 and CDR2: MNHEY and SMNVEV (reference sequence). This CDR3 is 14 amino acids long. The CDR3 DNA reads TGTGCCAGCAGTTTATCATCTTCCGATCAGCCCCAGCATTTT. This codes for CASSLSSSDQPQHF.

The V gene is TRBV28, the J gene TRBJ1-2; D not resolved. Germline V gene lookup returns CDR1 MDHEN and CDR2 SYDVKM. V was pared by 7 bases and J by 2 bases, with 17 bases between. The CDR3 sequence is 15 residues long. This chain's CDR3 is CASTLLSLGNYGYTF. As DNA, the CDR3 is TGTGCCAGCACCCTCTTATCGCTAGGGAACTATGGCTACACCTTC.

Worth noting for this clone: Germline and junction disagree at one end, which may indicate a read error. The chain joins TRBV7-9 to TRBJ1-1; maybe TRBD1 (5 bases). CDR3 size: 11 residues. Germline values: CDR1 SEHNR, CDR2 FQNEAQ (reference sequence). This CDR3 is CASSSSGLLIF. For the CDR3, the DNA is TGTGCCAGCAGCTCCTCGGGGCTCTTGATTTTT. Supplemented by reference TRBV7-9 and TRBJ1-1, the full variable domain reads DTGVSQNPRHKITKRGQNVTFRCDPISEHNRLYWYRQTLGQGPEFLTYFQNEAQLEKSRLLSDRFSAERPKGSFSTLEIQRTEQGDSAMYLCASSSSGLLIFGQGTRLTVV.

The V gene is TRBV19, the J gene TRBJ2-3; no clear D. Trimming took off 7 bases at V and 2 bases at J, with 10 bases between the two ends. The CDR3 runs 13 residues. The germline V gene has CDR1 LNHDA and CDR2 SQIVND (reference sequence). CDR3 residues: CASNTEITDTQYF. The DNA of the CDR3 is TGTGCCAGTAACACAGAGATCACAGATACGCAGTATTTT.

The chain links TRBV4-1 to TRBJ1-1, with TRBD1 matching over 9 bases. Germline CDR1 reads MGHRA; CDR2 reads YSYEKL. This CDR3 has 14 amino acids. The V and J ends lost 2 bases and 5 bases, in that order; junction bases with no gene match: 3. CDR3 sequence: CASSQRTGVTEAFF. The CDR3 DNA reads TGCGCCAGCAGCCAACGGACAGGGGTGACTGAAGCTTTCTTT.

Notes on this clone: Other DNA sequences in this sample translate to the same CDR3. DNA of the CDR3: TGTGCCAGCAGCTCGGGAGGGAACACTGAAGCTTTCTTT. Translating it yields CASSSGGNTEAFF. This chain uses TRBV7-3 with TRBJ1-1; D gene ambiguous. The germline V gene encodes CDR1 SGHTA and CDR2 FQGTGA. The CDR3 is 13 amino acids. Trimming pared 4 bases from V and 1 base from J, leaving 7 bases between. Full variable domain (outside the CDR3, taken from reference TRBV7-3 and TRBJ1-1): GAGVSQTPSNKVTEKGKYVELRCDPISGHTALYWYRQSLGQGPEFLIYFQGTGAADDSGLPNDRFFAVRPEGSVSTLKIQRTERGDSAVYLCASSSGGNTEAFFGQGTRLTVV.

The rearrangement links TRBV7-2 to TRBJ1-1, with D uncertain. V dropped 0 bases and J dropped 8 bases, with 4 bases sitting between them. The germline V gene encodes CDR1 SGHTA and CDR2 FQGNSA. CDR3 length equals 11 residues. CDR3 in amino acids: CASSLAGEAFF. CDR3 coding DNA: TGTGCCAGCAGCTTAGCCGGGGAAGCTTTCTTT.

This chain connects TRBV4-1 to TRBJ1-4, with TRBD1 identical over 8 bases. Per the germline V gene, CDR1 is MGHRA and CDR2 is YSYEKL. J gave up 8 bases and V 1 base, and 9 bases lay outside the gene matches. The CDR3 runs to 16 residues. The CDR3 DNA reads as TGCGCCAGCAGCCAAGTTGGGACAGGCGTGGGCGAAAAACTGTTTTTT. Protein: CASSQVGTGVGEKLFF.

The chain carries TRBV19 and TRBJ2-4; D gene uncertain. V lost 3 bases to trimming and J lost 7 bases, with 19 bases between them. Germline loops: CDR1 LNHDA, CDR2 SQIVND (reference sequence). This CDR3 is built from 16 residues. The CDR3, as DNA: TGTGCCAGTAGTATTCTACGAACTACCCGTAGGAACATTCAGTACTTC. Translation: CASSILRTTRRNIQYF. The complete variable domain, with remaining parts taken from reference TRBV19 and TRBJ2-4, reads DGGITQSPKYLFRKEGQNVTLSCEQNLNHDAMYWYRQDPGQGLRLIYYSQIVNDFQKGDIAEGYSVSREKKESFPLTVTSAQKNPTAFYLCASSILRTTRRNIQYFGAGTRLSVL.

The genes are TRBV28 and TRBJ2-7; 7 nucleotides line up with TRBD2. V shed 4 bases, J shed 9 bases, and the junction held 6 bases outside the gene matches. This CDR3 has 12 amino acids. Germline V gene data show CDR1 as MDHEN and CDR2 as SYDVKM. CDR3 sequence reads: CASSSQASGQYF. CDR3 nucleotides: TGTGCCAGCAGTTCACAGGCTAGCGGGCAGTACTTC.

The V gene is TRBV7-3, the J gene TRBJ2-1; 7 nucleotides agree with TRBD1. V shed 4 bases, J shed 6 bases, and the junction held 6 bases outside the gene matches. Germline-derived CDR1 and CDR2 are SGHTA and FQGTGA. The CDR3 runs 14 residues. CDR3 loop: CASSSRDRANEQFF. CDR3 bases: TGTGCCAGCAGCTCTAGGGACAGAGCCAATGAGCAGTTCTTC.

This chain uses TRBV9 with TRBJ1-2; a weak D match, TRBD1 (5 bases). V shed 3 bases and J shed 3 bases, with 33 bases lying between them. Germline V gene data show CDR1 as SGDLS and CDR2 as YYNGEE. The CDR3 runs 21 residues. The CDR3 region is CASSALHTPRGYTGLDYGYTF. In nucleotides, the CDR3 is TGTGCCAGCAGCGCTCTACACACACCCCGGGGGTACACCGGATTGGACTATGGCTACACCTTC.

CDR3 bases: TGTGCCAGCAGTTACTCGGGCGGGGTCTTGCAAGAGACCCAGTACTTC. Amino acids: CASSYSGGVLQETQYF. This chain joins TRBV6-6 and TRBJ2-5; possibly TRBD2 for D (6 bases). The CDR3 totals 16 residues. V was pared by 0 bases and J by 2 bases, with 13 bases between. Germline CDR1 MNHNY, CDR2 SVGAGI (reference sequence).

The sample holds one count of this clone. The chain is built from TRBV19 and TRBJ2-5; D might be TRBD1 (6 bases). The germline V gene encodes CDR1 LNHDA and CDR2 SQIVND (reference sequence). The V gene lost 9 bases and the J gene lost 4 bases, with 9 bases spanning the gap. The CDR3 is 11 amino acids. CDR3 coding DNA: TGTGCCAGCTCCAGGGGAGAGACCCAGTACTTC. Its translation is CASSRGETQYF. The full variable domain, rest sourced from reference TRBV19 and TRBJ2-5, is DGGITQSPKYLFRKEGQNVTLSCEQNLNHDAMYWYRQDPGQGLRLIYYSQIVNDFQKGDIAEGYSVSREKKESFPLTVTSAQKNPTAFYLCASSRGETQYFGPGTRLLVL.

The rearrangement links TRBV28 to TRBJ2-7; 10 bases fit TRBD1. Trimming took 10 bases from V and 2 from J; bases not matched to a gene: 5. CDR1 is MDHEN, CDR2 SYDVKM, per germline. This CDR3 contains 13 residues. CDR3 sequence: CATSGTGAYEQYF. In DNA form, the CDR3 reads TGTGCCACCTCCGGGACAGGGGCCTACGAGCAGTACTTC.

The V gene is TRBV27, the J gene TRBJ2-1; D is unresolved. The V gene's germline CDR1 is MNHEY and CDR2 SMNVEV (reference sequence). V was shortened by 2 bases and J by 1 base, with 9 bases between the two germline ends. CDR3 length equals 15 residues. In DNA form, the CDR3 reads TGTGCCAGCAGTTTAGGCGGAAATTCCTACAATGAGCAGTTCTTC. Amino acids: CASSLGGNSYNEQFF.

The CDR3 loop reads CASSLVQGADQPQHF. The CDR3 DNA reads as TGTGCCAGCTCACTAGTACAGGGGGCGGATCAGCCCCAGCATTTT. The rearrangement uses TRBV18 and TRBJ1-5, with 9 nucleotides matching TRBD1. Germline CDR1 reads KGHSH; CDR2 reads LQKENI. The CDR3 runs 15 residues. V shed 4 bases and J 5 bases; nucleotides not matched to a gene: 6. Variable domain in full (rest from reference TRBV18 and TRBJ1-5): NAGVMQNPRHLVRRRGQEARLRCSPMKGHSHVYWYRQLPEEGLKFMVYLQKENIIDESGMPKERFSAEFPKEGPSILRIQQVVRGDSAAYFCASSLVQGADQPQHFGDGTRLSIL.

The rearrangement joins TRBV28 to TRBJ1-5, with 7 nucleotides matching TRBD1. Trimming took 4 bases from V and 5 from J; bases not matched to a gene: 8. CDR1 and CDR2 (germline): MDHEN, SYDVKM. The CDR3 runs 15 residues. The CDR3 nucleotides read TGTGCCAGCAGTTCCCCAGGGGGAGGCCATCAGCCCCAGCATTTT. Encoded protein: CASSSPGGGHQPQHF.

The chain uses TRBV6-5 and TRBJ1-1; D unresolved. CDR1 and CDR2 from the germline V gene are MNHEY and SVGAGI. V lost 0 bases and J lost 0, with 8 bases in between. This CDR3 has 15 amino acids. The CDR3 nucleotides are TGTGCCAGCAGTTACTCACGGGCGATGAACACTGAAGCTTTCTTT. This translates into CASSYSRAMNTEAFF.